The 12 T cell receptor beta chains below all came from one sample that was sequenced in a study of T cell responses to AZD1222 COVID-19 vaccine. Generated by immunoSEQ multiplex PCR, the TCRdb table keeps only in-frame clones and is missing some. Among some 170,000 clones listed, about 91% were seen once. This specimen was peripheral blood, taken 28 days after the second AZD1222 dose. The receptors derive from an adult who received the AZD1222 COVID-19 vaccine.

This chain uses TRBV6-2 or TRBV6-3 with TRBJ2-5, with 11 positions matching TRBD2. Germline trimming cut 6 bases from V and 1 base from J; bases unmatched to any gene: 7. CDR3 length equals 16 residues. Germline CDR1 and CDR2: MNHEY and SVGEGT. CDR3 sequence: CASSPGLAGLQETQYF. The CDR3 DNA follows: TGTGCCAGCAGCCCCGGACTAGCGGGCCTCCAAGAGACCCAGTACTTC.

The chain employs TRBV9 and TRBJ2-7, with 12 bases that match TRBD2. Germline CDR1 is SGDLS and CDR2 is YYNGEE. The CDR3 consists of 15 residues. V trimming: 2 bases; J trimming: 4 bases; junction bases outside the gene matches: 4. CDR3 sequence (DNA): TGTGCCAGCAGCGTCGGGACTAGCGGGCTATACGAGCAGTACTTC. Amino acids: CASSVGTSGLYEQYF.

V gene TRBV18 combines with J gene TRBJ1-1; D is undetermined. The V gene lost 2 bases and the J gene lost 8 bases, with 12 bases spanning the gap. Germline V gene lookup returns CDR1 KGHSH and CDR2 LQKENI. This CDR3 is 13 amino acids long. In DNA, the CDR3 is TGTGCCAGCTCACCAGGGGAAGGGCGAGAAGCTTTCTTT. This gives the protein CASSPGEGREAFF.

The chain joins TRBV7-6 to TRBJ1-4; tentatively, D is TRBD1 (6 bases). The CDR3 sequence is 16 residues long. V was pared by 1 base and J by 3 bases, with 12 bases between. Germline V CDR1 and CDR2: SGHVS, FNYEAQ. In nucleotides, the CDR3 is TGTGCCAGCAGCTTAGGGGCCAAGGGGGCTAATGAAAAACTGTTTTTT. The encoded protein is CASSLGAKGANEKLFF.

The CDR3 protein is CASSLSGGRADTQYF. The CDR3 coding sequence is TGTGCCAGCAGCTTAAGCGGGGGGCGGGCAGATACGCAGTATTTT. The chain recombines TRBV7-6 with TRBJ2-3, with TRBD2 identical over 9 bases. J lost 4 bases, V lost 2 bases, and 4 bases had no gene match. This CDR3 has 15 residues. Germline V gives CDR1 SGHVS, CDR2 FNYEAQ.

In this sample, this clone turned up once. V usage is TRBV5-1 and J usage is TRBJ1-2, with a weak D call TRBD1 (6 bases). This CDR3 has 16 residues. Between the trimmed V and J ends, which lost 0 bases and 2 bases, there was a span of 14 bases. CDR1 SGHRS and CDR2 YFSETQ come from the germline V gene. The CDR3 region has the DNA TGCGCCAGCAGCTTGGTGTCAGGGGAAGGAAACTATGGCTACACCTTC. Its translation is CASSLVSGEGNYGYTF.

CDR3 region: CASSRGTGPTEAFF. The CDR3 DNA is TGTGCCAGCAGTCGGGGGACAGGGCCCACTGAAGCTTTCTTT. The V gene is TRBV6-2 or TRBV6-3, the J gene TRBJ1-1; 9 nucleotides agree with TRBD1. The germline V gene has CDR1 MNHEY and CDR2 SVGEGT. This CDR3 spans 14 amino acids. V shed 5 bases, J shed 4 bases, and the junction held 5 bases outside the gene matches.

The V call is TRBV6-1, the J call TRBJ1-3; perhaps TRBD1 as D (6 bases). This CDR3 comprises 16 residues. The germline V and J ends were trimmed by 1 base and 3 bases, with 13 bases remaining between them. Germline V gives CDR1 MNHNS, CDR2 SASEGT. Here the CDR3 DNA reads TGTGCCAGCAGTGAAGGGGGTCAGGGGAATGGAAACACCATATATTTT. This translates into CASSEGGQGNGNTIYF.

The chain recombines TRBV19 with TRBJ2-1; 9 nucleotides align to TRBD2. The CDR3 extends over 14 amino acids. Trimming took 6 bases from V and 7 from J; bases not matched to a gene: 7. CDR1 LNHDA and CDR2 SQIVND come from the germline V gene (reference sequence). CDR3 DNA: TGTGCCAGTAGCGGGCCGGGACTAGCAAATGAGCAGTTCTTC. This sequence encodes CASSGPGLANEQFF.

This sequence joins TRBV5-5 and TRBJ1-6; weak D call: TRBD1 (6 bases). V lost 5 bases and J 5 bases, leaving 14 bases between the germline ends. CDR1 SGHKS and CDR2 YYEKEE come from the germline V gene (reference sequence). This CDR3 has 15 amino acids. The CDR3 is CASSPRGVNNSPLHF. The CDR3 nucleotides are TGTGCCAGCAGTCCCAGGGGCGTAAATAATTCACCCCTCCACTTT.

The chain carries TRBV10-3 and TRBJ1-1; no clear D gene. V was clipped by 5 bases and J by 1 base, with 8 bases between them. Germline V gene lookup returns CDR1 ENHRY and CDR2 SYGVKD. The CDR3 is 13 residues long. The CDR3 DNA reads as TGTGCCATCAGTTTGTCAGGGAACACTGAAGCTTTCTTT. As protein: CAISLSGNTEAFF.

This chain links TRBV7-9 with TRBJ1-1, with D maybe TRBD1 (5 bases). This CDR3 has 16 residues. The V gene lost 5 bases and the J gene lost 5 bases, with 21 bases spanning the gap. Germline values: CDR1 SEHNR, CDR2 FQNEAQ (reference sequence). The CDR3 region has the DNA TGTGCCAGCAGCCCATTAAGTCCCAGGGTATGGACTGAAGCTTTCTTT. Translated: CASSPLSPRVWTEAFF.